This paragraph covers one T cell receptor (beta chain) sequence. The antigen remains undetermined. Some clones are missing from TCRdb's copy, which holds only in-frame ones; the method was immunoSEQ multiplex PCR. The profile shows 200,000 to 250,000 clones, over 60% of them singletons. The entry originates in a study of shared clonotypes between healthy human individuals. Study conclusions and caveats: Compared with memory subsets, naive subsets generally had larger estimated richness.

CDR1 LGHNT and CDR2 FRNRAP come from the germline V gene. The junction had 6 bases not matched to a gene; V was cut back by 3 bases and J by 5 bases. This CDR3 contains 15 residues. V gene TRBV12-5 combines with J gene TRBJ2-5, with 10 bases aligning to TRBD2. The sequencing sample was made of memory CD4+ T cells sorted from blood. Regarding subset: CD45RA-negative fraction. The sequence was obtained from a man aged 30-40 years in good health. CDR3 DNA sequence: TGTGCTAGTGGTTTAGGGACTAGCGTCGGGGAGACCCAGTACTTC. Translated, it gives CASGLGTSVGETQYF.